A selection of T cell receptor beta chains follows, all from one sample in a study of cytomegalovirus exposure and HLA in healthy donors. Libraries were prepared by immunoSEQ multiplex PCR; TCRdb keeps only in-frame clonotypes and omits some of them. The sample shows fewer than 250,000 clones, approximately 82% of them seen only once. The specimen sequenced was PBMCs. The receptors originated from a man aged 18 to 30 in good health and CMV-seronegative. The CDR3 runs from the conserved cysteine through the conserved F or W. D genes are given only for firm matches. The size field is filled for only some rows; it gives once, few, many or a size class.

clone_size: NA; v_call: TRBV7-8; j_call: TRBJ1-6; d_call: NA; cdr3_nt: TGTGCCAGCCAAATACACAGGGATCGTAGTTCACCCCTCCACTTT; cdr3_aa: CASQIHRDRSSPLHF
clone_size: NA; v_call: TRBV7-5; j_call: TRBJ2-3; d_call: NA; cdr3_nt: TGTGCCAGAAGTTCAACCCGGGACAGCCGCACAGATACGCAGTATTTT; cdr3_aa: CARSSTRDSRTDTQYF
clone_size: NA; v_call: TRBV27; j_call: TRBJ2-1; d_call: TRBD2; cdr3_nt: TGTGCCAGCAGTCCGGGGACTAGCTTTTACAATGAGCAGTTCTTC; cdr3_aa: CASSPGTSFYNEQFF
clone_size: once; v_call: TRBV10-1; j_call: TRBJ2-2; d_call: NA; cdr3_nt: TGCGCCAGCAGTGAATCTAGTGCGAACACCGGGGAGCTGTTTTTT; cdr3_aa: CASSESSANTGELFF
clone_size: NA; v_call: TRBV30; j_call: TRBJ1-1; d_call: NA; cdr3_nt: TGTGCCTGGAACAGAAAGTACATAAACACTGAAGCTTTCTTT; cdr3_aa: CAWNRKYINTEAFF
clone_size: NA; v_call: TRBV9; j_call: TRBJ1-2; d_call: TRBD1; cdr3_nt: TGTGCCAGCGGTCCCCCCGACAGGGAACCCCGGTGGAACTATGGCTACACCTTC; cdr3_aa: CASGPPDREPRWNYGYTF
clone_size: NA; v_call: TRBV6-1; j_call: TRBJ1-1; d_call: NA; cdr3_nt: TGTGCCAGCAGTACCCAGGGGTACACTGAAGCTTTCTTT; cdr3_aa: CASSTQGYTEAFF
clone_size: few; v_call: TRBV6-1; j_call: TRBJ2-7; d_call: NA; cdr3_nt: TGTGCCAGCAGTGAAGAGGTTGGGGGGGGCTACTACGAGCAGTACTTC; cdr3_aa: CASSEEVGGGYYEQYF
clone_size: NA; v_call: TRBV28; j_call: TRBJ2-7; d_call: NA; cdr3_nt: TGTGCCAGCAGTTTACGTCTGGACTGGGAGGTCTACGAGCAGTACTTC; cdr3_aa: CASSLRLDWEVYEQYF
clone_size: NA; v_call: TRBV6-5; j_call: TRBJ2-7; d_call: TRBD1; cdr3_nt: TGTGCCAGCAGTTACCATTCGGGACAGTACTACGAGCAGTACTTC; cdr3_aa: CASSYHSGQYYEQYF
clone_size: NA; v_call: TRBV5-4; j_call: TRBJ2-7; d_call: TRBD2; cdr3_nt: TGTGCCAGCAGCTTGGAGCGGGAGAGCTCCTACGAGCAGTACTTC; cdr3_aa: CASSLERESSYEQYF
clone_size: NA; v_call: TRBV19; j_call: TRBJ2-1; d_call: TRBD2; cdr3_nt: TGTGCCAGTAGCATAGCGGGAGCTCTTATCCATGAGCAGTTCTTC; cdr3_aa: CASSIAGALIHEQFF
clone_size: NA; v_call: TRBV19; j_call: TRBJ2-1; d_call: NA; cdr3_nt: TGTGCCAGTAGTATTGGGTTCCAGCGATGGTATGAGCAGTTCTTC; cdr3_aa: CASSIGFQRWYEQFF
clone_size: NA; v_call: TRBV27; j_call: TRBJ2-7; d_call: TRBD1; cdr3_nt: TGTGCCAGCAGTTTACAGGGGGCCCCGTTGGGGCAGTACTTC; cdr3_aa: CASSLQGAPLGQYF
clone_size: NA; v_call: TRBV6-1; j_call: TRBJ2-1; d_call: NA; cdr3_nt: TGTGCCAGCAAAGCAGGGTTCGACAATGAGCAGTTCTTC; cdr3_aa: CASKAGFDNEQFF
clone_size: NA; v_call: TRBV5-4; j_call: TRBJ2-2; d_call: TRBD2; cdr3_nt: TGTGCCAGCAGCTTGTCTCGGACTAGCCCTGCGGAGCTGTTTTTT; cdr3_aa: CASSLSRTSPAELFF
clone_size: NA; v_call: TRBV5-1; j_call: TRBJ1-1; d_call: NA; cdr3_nt: TGCGCCAGCAGCTTTCTGGGAGGGAAGGACACTGAAGCTTTCTTT; cdr3_aa: CASSFLGGKDTEAFF
clone_size: NA; v_call: TRBV6-6; j_call: TRBJ2-1; d_call: TRBD2; cdr3_nt: TGTGCCAGCAGCCCTACTAGCGGGACGTACAATGAGCAGTTCTTC; cdr3_aa: CASSPTSGTYNEQFF
clone_size: few; v_call: TRBV5-4; j_call: TRBJ1-1; d_call: NA; cdr3_nt: TGTGCCAGCAGCACCCCAGGGGCGAACACTGAAGCTTTCTTT; cdr3_aa: CASSTPGANTEAFF
clone_size: NA; v_call: TRBV2; j_call: TRBJ2-1; d_call: NA; cdr3_nt: TGTGCCAGCCTACAGGGTTACAATGAGCAGTTCTTC; cdr3_aa: CASLQGYNEQFF